The 10 T cell receptor beta chains below come from one sample, sequenced in a study of T cells in Graves' hyperthyroidism and ophthalmopathy. Researchers took RNA transcripts and amplified the TCR beta CDR3 regions from them. RT-PCR in the first round (using the HTBI primer set) targeted the TCR CDR3. TCRdb used MiXCR to reprocess the multiplex PCR reads, holding one entry per CDR3 protein. Altogether approximately 740,000 distinct CDR3 sequences are present, roughly 15% being singletons, with the ten largest covering 9.5% to 13%. The sample was blood. The origin of the receptors is a woman aged 18-29 years with Graves' hyperthyroidism.

This clonotype came up a few times. The chain is built from TRBV7-9 and TRBJ2-7; no clear D gene. Germline V gene lookup returns CDR1 SEHNR and CDR2 FQNEAQ (reference sequence). CDR3 length: 12 amino acids. The V and J ends lost 5 bases and 4 bases respectively, with 9 bases between them. CDR3 sequence reads: CASSAAAYEQYF. The CDR3 DNA reads TGTGCCAGCAGCGCGGCGGCATACGAGCAGTACTTC. Filled out from reference TRBV7-9 and TRBJ2-7, the complete variable domain reads DTGVSQNPRHKITKRGQNVTFRCDPISEHNRLYWYRQTLGQGPEFLTYFQNEAQLEKSRLLSDRFSAERPKGSFSTLEIQRTEQGDSAMYLCASSAAAYEQYFGPGTRLTVT.

The V and J genes are TRBV18 and TRBJ2-2, with 8 nucleotides matching TRBD2. V shed 1 base, J shed 3 bases, and the junction held 4 bases outside the gene matches. The germline gives CDR1 KGHSH, CDR2 LQKENI. The CDR3 covers 16 residues. Here the CDR3 reads CASSPHALADTGELFF. CDR3 DNA: TGTGCCAGCTCACCACATGCACTAGCGGACACCGGGGAGCTGTTTTTT.

This clonotype was observed many times. The genes are TRBV18 and TRBJ2-3, with D perhaps given as TRBD1 or TRBD2 (5 bases each). CDR1 KGHSH and CDR2 LQKENI come from the germline V gene. Trimming removed 6 bases from V and 2 bases from J, with 12 bases in between. The CDR3 length is 14 residues. The CDR3 sequence: CASSPGRTTDTQYF. The DNA of the CDR3 is TGTGCCAGCTCCCCGGGACGGACCACAGATACGCAGTATTTT.

As to this clonotype: One base away lies a much larger clone, so this may be a sequencing read error. The chain carries TRBV2 and TRBJ2-3; 8 positions match TRBD2. Trimming took 10 bases from V and 0 from J; bases not matched to a gene: 3. Germline CDR1 and CDR2: SNHLY and FYNNEI. The CDR3 is 13 residues long. The CDR3: CATGLASTDTQYF. CDR3 coding DNA: TGTGCCACTGGACTAGCCAGCACAGATACGCAGTATTTT.

Comment on this clonotype: A much larger clone lies one base from this, so it may be a read error. This sequence joins TRBV28 and TRBJ1-2, with D perhaps matching TRBD1 (6 bases). The CDR3 extends over 13 amino acids. In germline, CDR1 is MDHEN, CDR2 SYDVKM. The V end was cut by 2 bases, the J end by 4 bases, with 8 bases between. The chain's CDR3 is CASSLGQFYGYTF. The CDR3 nucleotides read TGTGCCAGCAGTTTAGGACAGTTCTATGGCTACACCTTC.

J is TRBJ2-1 and V is TRBV7-2, with 8 bases lining up with TRBD2. The germline gives CDR1 SGHTA, CDR2 FQGNSA. The V and J ends lost 4 bases and 3 bases, in that order; junction bases with no gene match: 8. CDR3 size: 16 residues. The CDR3 reads CASSSGLGTSYNEQFF. The CDR3, as DNA: TGTGCCAGCAGCTCAGGACTGGGGACTAGCTACAATGAGCAGTTCTTC.

This clonotype was seen many times. The J gene is TRBJ2-3, the V gene TRBV11-2; weak D call: TRBD1 (5 bases). Trimming removed 6 bases at V and 1 base at J, with 14 bases between. In germline, CDR1 is SGHAT, CDR2 FQNNGV. CDR3 size: 15 residues. Written as DNA, the CDR3 is TGTGCCAGCAGGAGGAGTTCCAGGGGCACAGATACGCAGTATTTT. Translation gives CASRRSSRGTDTQYF.

This chain links TRBV6-1 with TRBJ1-2; D ambiguous. Germline V CDR1 and CDR2: MNHNS, SASEGT. CDR3 length: 12 residues. V shed 7 bases and J shed 4 bases, with 10 bases lying between them. The CDR3 reads CASTREGYGYTF. In nucleotides, the CDR3 is TGTGCCAGCACCCGAGAGGGCTATGGCTACACCTTC.

This clonotype appeared many times. CDR3 nucleotide sequence: TGTGCCAGCAGCTCCACCGTGGGTGAGCAGTTCTTC. Translating it yields CASSSTVGEQFF. V is TRBV7-3 and J is TRBJ2-1; the D is unclear. Trimming removed 4 bases at V and 9 bases at J, with 10 bases between. Germline V gives CDR1 SGHTA, CDR2 FQGTGA. The CDR3 runs to 12 residues. The full variable domain, in which reference TRBV7-3 and TRBJ2-1 provide the parts outside the CDR3, is GAGVSQTPSNKVTEKGKYVELRCDPISGHTALYWYRQSLGQGPEFLIYFQGTGAADDSGLPNDRFFAVRPEGSVSTLKIQRTERGDSAVYLCASSSTVGEQFFGPGTRLTVL.

This clonotype was seen repeatedly, ten times or more. V and J are TRBV29-1 and TRBJ2-3, with TRBD1 identical over 11 bases. The CDR3 covers 14 residues. With 3 bases clipped from V and 3 bases from J, the junction kept 2 bases outside the gene matches. The germline CDR1 and CDR2 sequences are SQVTM and ANQGSEA. The CDR3 is CSVDRDRGTDTQYF. CDR3 DNA: TGCAGCGTTGATCGGGACAGGGGGACAGATACGCAGTATTTT.